The rows below give T cell receptor beta chains drawn from one sample of a study of shared clonotypes between healthy human individuals. Generated by immunoSEQ multiplex PCR, the TCRdb table keeps only in-frame clones and is missing some. The sample holds some 1,400,000 clones, 95% to 97% seen once. The source material was naive CD4+ T cells sorted from blood. All receptors come from a man between 25 and 39 years old in good health. Each CDR3 is given with its conserved first and last residue. Each record gives: J gene, V gene, D gene, clone size, CDR3 DNA, CDR3 protein. D genes are given only for firm matches. Not every row has a clone size; where given, it reads once, few, many or a size class.

J gene: TRBJ1-1
V gene: TRBV18
D gene: NA
clone size: NA
CDR3 DNA: TGTGCCAGCTCACCGACCCACAAAGGAGACACTGAAGCTTTCTTT
CDR3 protein: CASSPTHKGDTEAFF

J gene: TRBJ2-7
V gene: TRBV15
D gene: TRBD1
clone size: NA
CDR3 DNA: TGTGCCACCAGACCGGGACAGGGGGGACAAAGCCGGTACGAGCAGTACTTC
CDR3 protein: CATRPGQGGQSRYEQYF

J gene: TRBJ2-7
V gene: TRBV28
D gene: NA
clone size: NA
CDR3 DNA: TGTGCCAGCAGTCACGGGGACACACGCTCCTACGAGCAGTACTTC
CDR3 protein: CASSHGDTRSYEQYF

J gene: TRBJ2-2
V gene: TRBV30
D gene: NA
clone size: once
CDR3 DNA: TGTGCCTGGATTAGACTCCTTCCGGGAGAGGCGGGGACTAACACCGGGGAGCTGTTTTTT
CDR3 protein: CAWIRLLPGEAGTNTGELFF

J gene: TRBJ2-1
V gene: TRBV2
D gene: TRBD2
clone size: NA
CDR3 DNA: TGTGCCAGCAGCAAGACTAGCCCCGTTTCCAATGAGCAGTTCTTC
CDR3 protein: CASSKTSPVSNEQFF

J gene: TRBJ1-1
V gene: TRBV2
D gene: TRBD1
clone size: NA
CDR3 DNA: TGTGCCAGCAGGGACGGACAGGGACTGAACACTGAAGCTTTCTTT
CDR3 protein: CASRDGQGLNTEAFF

J gene: TRBJ1-5
V gene: TRBV7-2
D gene: NA
clone size: NA
CDR3 DNA: TGTGCCAGCAGCTTAGGGGGGGCGTCCGGTCAGCCCCAGCATTTT
CDR3 protein: CASSLGGASGQPQHF

J gene: TRBJ1-5
V gene: TRBV6-6
D gene: NA
clone size: NA
CDR3 DNA: TGTGCCAGCGGGGGGGGAAATCAGCCCCAGCATTTT
CDR3 protein: CASGGGNQPQHF

J gene: TRBJ1-1
V gene: TRBV19
D gene: TRBD1
clone size: NA
CDR3 DNA: TGTGCCAGTAGACATAGCCGGGGACAGAGGACTGAAGCTTTCTTT
CDR3 protein: CASRHSRGQRTEAFF

J gene: TRBJ2-6
V gene: TRBV7-9
D gene: NA
clone size: NA
CDR3 DNA: TGTGCCAGCAGGAGGGGGGCCAACGTCCTGACTTTC
CDR3 protein: CASRRGANVLTF

J gene: TRBJ2-7
V gene: TRBV28
D gene: NA
clone size: NA
CDR3 DNA: TGTGCCAGCAGTTTAAGACGGAGAACGCGCCATTACCTGTACTTC
CDR3 protein: CASSLRRRTRHYLYF

J gene: TRBJ1-1
V gene: TRBV5-1
D gene: NA
clone size: NA
CDR3 DNA: TGCGCCAGCAGTAAACAGGGTTTTGAAGCTTTCTTT
CDR3 protein: CASSKQGFEAFF